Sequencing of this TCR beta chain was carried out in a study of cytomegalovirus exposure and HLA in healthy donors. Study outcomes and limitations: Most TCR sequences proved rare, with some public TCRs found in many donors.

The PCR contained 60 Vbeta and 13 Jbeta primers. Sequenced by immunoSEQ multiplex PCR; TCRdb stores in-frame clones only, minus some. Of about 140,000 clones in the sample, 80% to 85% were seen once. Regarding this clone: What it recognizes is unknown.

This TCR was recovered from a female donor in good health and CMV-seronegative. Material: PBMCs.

CDR3 sequence (DNA): TGTGCCAGCAGTTTTCTAGACAGGGGGCACCCAGATACGCAGTATTTT. Protein sequence: CASSFLDRGHPDTQYF. V usage is TRBV27 and J usage is TRBJ2-3; 10 bases line up with TRBD1. Germline V gene data show CDR1 as MNHEY and CDR2 as SMNVEV (reference sequence). The trim removed 3 bases at V and 4 bases at J, leaving 7 bases unmatched. This CDR3 has 16 residues.